Sequencing of this TCR beta chain was carried out in a study of blood T cell repertoires in COVID-19. On the study more broadly: The cDNA or gDNA used as material had been derived from T cells, B-cell-depleted T cells, or PBMCs.

Trimming took 8 bases from V and 1 from J, leaving 18 bases between them. Looked up from germline, CDR1 is MDHEN and CDR2 is SYDVKM. The CDR3 is 15 residues long. This table comes from immunoSEQ multiplex PCR, and its TCRdb copy is limited to in-frame clones, with some not included. The repertoire has under 300,000 clones, more than 65% of them found once; the top ten carry roughly 3.6%. The receptor's source is a man aged 45 to 65 who had recovered from COVID-19. Material: PBMCs or T cells enriched from blood (not recorded which). This chain joins TRBV28 and TRBJ2-7, with a weak D call TRBD2 (6 bases). CDR3 sequence reads: CASRLPSGVSYEQYF. CDR3 nucleotides: TGTGCCAGCCGGTTGCCCTCGGGAGTTTCCTACGAGCAGTACTTC. Using reference TRBV28 and TRBJ2-7 for the parts outside the CDR3, the full variable domain is DVKVTQSSRYLVKRTGEKVFLECVQDMDHENMFWYRQDPGLGLRLIYFSYDVKMKEKGDIPEGYSVSREKKERFSLILESASTNQTSMYLCASRLPSGVSYEQYFGPGTRLTVT.